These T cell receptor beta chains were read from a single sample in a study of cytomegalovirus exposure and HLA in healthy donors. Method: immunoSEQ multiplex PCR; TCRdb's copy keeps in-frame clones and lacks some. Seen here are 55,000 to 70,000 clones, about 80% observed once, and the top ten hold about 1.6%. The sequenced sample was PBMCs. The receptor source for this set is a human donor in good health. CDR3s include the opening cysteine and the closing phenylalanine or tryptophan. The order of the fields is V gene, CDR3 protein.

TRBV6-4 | CASSGTSSTDTQYF
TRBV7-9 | CASSLGGVATRSTDTQYF
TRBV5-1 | CASSFGPYEQYF
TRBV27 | CASSLSTGGSEAFF
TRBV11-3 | CASSLARASSYNEQFF
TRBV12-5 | CASGPSSGGMDEQFF
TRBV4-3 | CASSYSTRIHSGNTIYF
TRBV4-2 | CASSPLHQGTGYGYTF
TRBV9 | CASSGTSGWVRYF
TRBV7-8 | CASSLGRGSWNSPLHF
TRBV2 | CASSEGRGGRTDTQYF
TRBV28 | CASSRIRGPRYGYTF
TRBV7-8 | CASSHGQGAPSDGYTF
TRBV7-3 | CASSPGGTGRWENEQFF
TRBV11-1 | CASSFDQGSYEQYF
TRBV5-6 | CASSSYRGGLAVSYNEQFF
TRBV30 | CAWSRGGVGTEAFF